A single sample gave rise to the 17 T cell receptor beta chains below, sequenced in a study of regulatory T cells in long-lasting Graves disease. Time point reported: persistent/refractory GD, antithyroid drugs over 5 years with positive TRAb. Preparation of the TCR library used RNA extracted from PBMCs. Library construction for TCR beta used iRepertoire HTBI primers and Arm-PCR of CDR3 regions. MiXCR, applied by TCRdb to the multiplex PCR reads, yields one record per CDR3 protein. The repertoire holds about 470,000 distinct CDR3 sequences, with roughly 20% as singletons. This specimen was peripheral blood mononuclear cells (PBMCs), taken when the disease was refractory, from a patient treated with antithyroid drugs. The receptors come from a female donor with Graves disease.

The chain is built from TRBV5-1 and TRBJ1-2, with D unresolved. CDR3 length: 17 amino acids. The V end was cut by 0 bases, the J end by 6 bases, with 21 bases between. Germline-derived CDR1 and CDR2 are SGHRS and YFSETQ. In DNA, the CDR3 is TGCGCCAGCAGCTTGGGGCCCCGGGTCCTACGGGCTGATGGCTACACCTTC. Translation: CASSLGPRVLRADGYTF. The whole variable domain, filled in from reference TRBV5-1 and TRBJ1-2, reads KAGVTQTPRYLIKTRGQQVTLSCSPISGHRSVSWYQQTPGQGLQFLFEYFSETQRNKGNFPGRFSGRQFSNSRSEMNVSTLELGDSALYLCASSLGPRVLRADGYTFGSGTRLTVV.

This clonotype was recorded many times. Mismatch with germline at one junction end may stem from a read error. This rearrangement joins TRBV28 to TRBJ2-7; 8 positions match TRBD2. Germline CDR1 reads MDHEN; CDR2 reads SYDVKM. This CDR3 contains 16 residues. The CDR3 DNA follows: TGTGCCAGCAGTACGAATAATTGGACTAGCTCCCACGAGCAGTACTTC. This encodes CASSTNNWTSSHEQYF. Using reference TRBV28 and TRBJ2-7 for the parts outside the CDR3, the full variable domain is DVKVTQSSRYLVKRTGEKVFLECVQDMDHENMFWYRQDPGLGLRLIYFSYDVKMKEKGDIPEGYSVSREKKERFSLILESASTNQTSMYLCASSTNNWTSSHEQYFGPGTRLTVT.

The rearrangement links TRBV6-2 or TRBV6-3 to TRBJ2-1, with 9 bases identical to TRBD1. The CDR3 is 13 amino acids. The V segment lost 8 bases and the J segment 5 bases; nucleotides outside the gene matches: 4. The germline gives CDR1 MNHEY, CDR2 SVGEGT. In DNA form, the CDR3 reads TGTGCCAGCGGGGGGACAGGGAACAATGAGCAGTTCTTC. Translation: CASGGTGNNEQFF.

The chain carries TRBV6-1 and TRBJ1-6; D may be TRBD1 (5 bases). The CDR3 length is 17 residues. Trimming left V 5 bases short and J 8 bases short, with 22 bases between. Germline values: CDR1 MNHNS, CDR2 SASEGT. CDR3 coding DNA: TGTGCCAGCAGTAGGCTCGGACCACCGGGGGGGGATTCACCCCTCCACTTT. Protein product: CASSRLGPPGGDSPLHF.

This clonotype has at least ten counts. J is TRBJ2-7 and V is TRBV28; the D is unclear. Between the trimmed V and J ends, which lost 9 bases and 2 bases, there was a span of 14 bases. The CDR3 has 13 amino acids. Germline V gene sequence: CDR1 MDHEN, CDR2 SYDVKM. The CDR3 reads CASGRSGAYEQYF. The DNA of the CDR3 is TGTGCCAGTGGACGCTCGGGCGCCTACGAGCAGTACTTC.

The V call is TRBV6-2 or TRBV6-3, the J call TRBJ2-1; TRBD2 is a possible D gene (6 bases). The germline V and J ends were trimmed by 2 bases and 7 bases, with 27 bases remaining between them. CDR3 length equals 19 residues. Germline values: CDR1 MNHEY, CDR2 SVGEGT. The CDR3 bases are TGTGCCAGCAGTTACCGCACTCCTCAACTAGCCGCAAAGGAAAATGAGCAGTTCTTC. This codes for CASSYRTPQLAAKENEQFF.

At least ten counts were recorded for this clonotype. The V and J genes are TRBV6-2 or TRBV6-3 and TRBJ1-6; 9 bases are shared with TRBD1. CDR3 length equals 15 residues. The V segment lost 3 bases and the J segment 7 bases; nucleotides outside the gene matches: 4. Germline CDR1 and CDR2: MNHEY and SVGEGT. Here the CDR3 reads CASSYPGQGNSPLHF. The CDR3 nucleotides read TGTGCCAGCAGTTATCCCGGACAGGGGAATTCACCCCTCCACTTT.

This clonotype was detected ten times or more. In DNA form, the CDR3 reads TGTGCCAGCAGCCAAGTCCCGGGACTAGGAGAGACCCAGTACTTC. It is translated as CASSQVPGLGETQYF. The V gene is TRBV3-1, the J gene TRBJ2-5, with 8 positions matching TRBD2. The ends lost 1 base at V and 4 bases at J; junction bases unmatched: 5. CDR3 length: 15 amino acids. Germline V gives CDR1 LGHDT, CDR2 YNNKEL (reference sequence).

The genes are TRBV24-1 and TRBJ2-7, with 9 positions matching TRBD2. Germline CDR1 KGHDR, CDR2 SFDVKD. CDR3 size: 17 residues. Trimming removed 4 bases from V and 0 bases from J; junction bases left unmatched: 9. DNA of the CDR3: TGTGCCACCAGTGAGATAGCGGGAGCGGGAAGCTCCTACGAGCAGTACTTC. Residues: CATSEIAGAGSSYEQYF.

The V and J genes are TRBV3-1 and TRBJ2-2; TRBD2 aligns across 11 bases. The V segment lost 1 base and the J segment 4 bases; nucleotides outside the gene matches: 2. CDR3 length equals 16 residues. Per the germline V gene, CDR1 is LGHDT and CDR2 is YNNKEL (reference sequence). CDR3 in amino acids: CASSQGTSGLTGELFF. In DNA form, the CDR3 reads TGTGCCAGCAGCCAAGGGACTAGCGGGCTCACCGGGGAGCTGTTTTTT.

Comment on this clonotype: It may be a read error: a sequence one base away is much more abundant. The chain is built from TRBV29-1 and TRBJ1-2; D ambiguous. There are 12 residues in the CDR3. Germline assignment: CDR1 SQVTM and CDR2 ANQGSEA. CDR3 amino acids: CGAPTFNYGYTF. The CDR3 region has the DNA TGCGGCGCTCCGACATTTAACTATGGCTACACCTTC.

This clonotype was observed at least ten times. The rearrangement links TRBV2 to TRBJ1-4; unclear D gene. The CDR3 covers 17 residues. From germline, CDR1 is SNHLY and CDR2 FYNNEI. Trimming pared 0 bases from V and 5 bases from J, leaving 16 bases between. CDR3 in DNA: TGTGCCAGCAGTGAAGCAGGTTCAGCGGCGGTCAATGAAAAACTGTTTTTT. Translating gives CASSEAGSAAVNEKLFF.

In its sample, this clonotype was seen many times. The V call is TRBV12-3 or TRBV12-4, the J call TRBJ1-5; 7 bases are shared with TRBD1. V lost 1 base to trimming and J lost 1 base; unmatched junction nucleotides: 4. The CDR3 contains 16 residues. In nucleotides, the CDR3 is TGTGCCAGCAGTTTAGAGACAGGGCCAAGCAATCAGCCCCAGCATTTT. This gives the protein CASSLETGPSNQPQHF.

This clonotype was found a few times. The CDR3 coding sequence is TGTGCCAGCAGCCAGACGGGTCTTGTTCACGTGGAAAACATTCAGTACTTC. This codes for CASSQTGLVHVENIQYF. This chain uses TRBV14 with TRBJ2-4; D is uncertain. Germline CDR1 is SGHDN and CDR2 is FVKESK. The CDR3 is made up of 17 amino acids. V was clipped by 3 bases and J by 5 bases, with 20 bases between them.

This clonotype was recorded a few times. This chain uses TRBV7-9 with TRBJ2-2, with 11 nucleotides matching TRBD2. Germline CDR1 reads SEHNR; CDR2 reads FQNEAQ (reference sequence). This CDR3 comprises 18 residues. V shed 5 bases and J 5 bases; nucleotides not matched to a gene: 13. CDR3 amino acids: CASSLDPGLAAPTGELFF. The CDR3 DNA is TGTGCCAGCAGCCTAGACCCGGGACTAGCGGCACCGACCGGGGAGCTGTTTTTT.

The chain is built from TRBV12-3 or TRBV12-4 and TRBJ2-2, with 10 bases aligning to TRBD2. The CDR3 extends over 16 amino acids. Trimming cost V 4 bases and J 5 bases; bases outside gene matches: 7. The DNA for the CDR3 is TGTGCCAGCAGTTCGCTAGCGGGAGTTGATACCGGGGAGCTGTTTTTT. Translation: CASSSLAGVDTGELFF.

At least ten counts were recorded for this clonotype. J is TRBJ1-1 and V is TRBV2, with D tentatively TRBD1 (5 bases). Trimming removed 1 base at V and 1 base at J, with 7 bases between. Germline V lookup: CDR1 SNHLY, CDR2 FYNNEI. The CDR3 has 14 residues. This chain's CDR3 is CASSEGGGNTEAFF. The DNA for the CDR3 is TGTGCCAGCAGTGAAGGTGGGGGGAACACTGAAGCTTTCTTT.